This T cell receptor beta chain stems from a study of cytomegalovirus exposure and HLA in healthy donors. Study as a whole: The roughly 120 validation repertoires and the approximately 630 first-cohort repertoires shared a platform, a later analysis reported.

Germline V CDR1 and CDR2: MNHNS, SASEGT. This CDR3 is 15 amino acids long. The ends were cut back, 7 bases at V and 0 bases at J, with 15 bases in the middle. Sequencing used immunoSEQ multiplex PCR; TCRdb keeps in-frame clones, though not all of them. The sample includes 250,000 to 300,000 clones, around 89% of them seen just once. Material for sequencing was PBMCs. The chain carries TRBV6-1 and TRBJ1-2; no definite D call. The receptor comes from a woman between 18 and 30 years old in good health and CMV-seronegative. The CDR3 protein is CASILLGVPNYGYTF. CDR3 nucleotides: TGTGCCAGCATTCTTCTCGGGGTCCCTAACTATGGCTACACCTTC.